This passage covers 3 T cell receptor beta chains from one sample sequenced in a study of shared clonotypes between healthy human individuals. Produced via immunoSEQ multiplex PCR; TCRdb's table is partial and in-frame only. This table has about 2 million clones, about 95% appearing once. Naive CD8 cells comprised CD45RO-negative, CCR7-positively selected cells, excluding terminally differentiated effector memory CD45RA+ cells. Material for sequencing was naive CD8+ T cells sorted from blood. These receptors all stem from a man aged 18 to 30 in good health.

Note on this clone: The sample carries other DNA sequences with the same CDR3. The chain employs TRBV4-1 and TRBJ2-7, with a tentative D call TRBD1 (5 bases). The CDR3 sequence is 12 residues long. Germline V gene sequence: CDR1 MGHRA, CDR2 YSYEKL. Trimming removed 2 bases from V and 3 bases from J, with 5 bases in between. The CDR3 spells CASSQQGYEQYF. DNA of the CDR3: TGCGCCAGCAGCCAACAGGGCTACGAGCAGTACTTC.

The rearrangement links TRBV6-5 to TRBJ2-7; 8 bases are shared with TRBD2. The CDR3 totals 15 residues. Germline CDR1 MNHEY, CDR2 SVGAGI. Trimming cost V 2 bases and J 4 bases; bases outside gene matches: 7. CDR3 sequence (DNA): TGTGCCAGCAGTTACGGCCAGACTAGCGCGTACGAGCAGTACTTC. Amino acid sequence: CASSYGQTSAYEQYF.

This rearrangement joins TRBV4-1 to TRBJ2-3; D is unresolved. The ends were cut back, 2 bases at V and 2 bases at J, with 11 bases in the middle. This CDR3 has 15 amino acids. From germline, CDR1 is MGHRA and CDR2 YSYEKL. This CDR3 is CASSQTSVNTDTQYF. The CDR3 region has the DNA TGCGCCAGCAGCCAAACGTCAGTGAACACAGATACGCAGTATTTT.